The 11 T cell receptor beta chains given below trace back to one sample, sequenced in a study of graft-versus-host responses after intestinal transplantation. Antigens of these TCRs are unknown. Sequencing used immunoSEQ multiplex PCR; TCRdb keeps in-frame clones, though not all of them. The sample carries 100,000 to 110,000 clones, about 88% recorded once. The sample was unstimulated CD4+ T cells sorted from spleen or lymph node cells, taken before transplant. These receptors all stem from a human donor who was the organ donor for an intestinal transplant.

This chain connects TRBV5-4 to TRBJ2-1; D remains ambiguous. Germline CDR1 reads SGHNT; CDR2 reads YYREEE (reference sequence). The ends were cut back, 0 bases at V and 8 bases at J, with 12 bases in the middle. This CDR3 is 14 amino acids long. The CDR3 bases are TGTGCCAGCAGCTTGGCCACTCCAGCCCATGAGCAGTTCTTC. It translates to CASSLATPAHEQFF.

The gene calls are TRBV5-6 and TRBJ2-7, with 7 bases aligning to TRBD1. The length of the CDR3 is 16 residues. V lost 5 bases, J lost 9 bases, and 20 bases stayed unmatched. Looked up from germline, CDR1 is SGHDT and CDR2 is YYEEEE. The CDR3, as DNA: TGTGCCAGCAGGGCTGGAACGGGACAGTTCAGTCGAGGGCAGTACTTC. It yields the protein CASRAGTGQFSRGQYF.

The chain is built from TRBV28 and TRBJ2-7, with 8 bases matching TRBD1. Trimming removed 11 bases from V and 6 bases from J; junction bases left unmatched: 15. Germline V CDR1 and CDR2: MDHEN, SYDVKM. This CDR3 contains 14 residues. The CDR3 is CAAKAPRTGGEQYF. CDR3 nucleotide sequence: TGTGCCGCAAAAGCCCCCCGCACAGGGGGCGAGCAGTACTTC.

The chain links TRBV2 to TRBJ1-4; TRBD1 agrees at 8 bases. Germline lookup yields CDR1 SNHLY and CDR2 FYNNEI. The CDR3 has 15 amino acids. After removal of 6 bases from V and 4 bases from J, the junction contained 7 bases not matched to a gene. The CDR3 sequence: CASSDDRGSNEKLFF. The CDR3 DNA sequence: TGTGCCAGCAGCGACGACAGGGGAAGTAATGAAAAACTGTTTTTT.

The chain employs TRBV14 and TRBJ1-1; 12 bases line up with TRBD1. Germline values: CDR1 SGHDN, CDR2 FVKESK. J lost 6 bases, V lost 6 bases, and 5 bases had no gene match. The CDR3 runs to 14 residues. The chain's CDR3 is CASRGQGALAEAFF. The CDR3 nucleotides read TGTGCCAGCAGGGGACAGGGGGCTTTGGCTGAAGCTTTCTTT. Combining the CDR3 with reference TRBV14 and TRBJ1-1 gives the whole variable domain EAGVTQFPSHSVIEKGQTVTLRCDPISGHDNLYWYRRVMGKEIKFLLHFVKESKQDESGMPNNRFLAERTGGTYSTLKVQPAELEDSGVYFCASRGQGALAEAFFGQGTRLTVV.

The chain employs TRBV5-1 and TRBJ2-2; TRBD1 aligns across 8 bases. The CDR3 has 15 residues. V lost 4 bases, J lost 4 bases, and 6 bases stayed unmatched. Germline CDR1 SGHRS, CDR2 YFSETQ. The CDR3 loop reads CASSPRQGSTGELFF. Here the CDR3 DNA reads TGCGCCAGCAGCCCCCGACAGGGGAGCACCGGGGAGCTGTTTTTT. Filled out from reference TRBV5-1 and TRBJ2-2, the complete variable domain reads KAGVTQTPRYLIKTRGQQVTLSCSPISGHRSVSWYQQTPGQGLQFLFEYFSETQRNKGNFPGRFSGRQFSNSRSEMNVSTLELGDSALYLCASSPRQGSTGELFFGEGSRLTVL.

The V call is TRBV11-2, the J call TRBJ1-1; D not certain. Trimming took 3 bases from V and 5 from J, leaving 16 bases between them. Per germline, CDR1 SGHAT and CDR2 FQNNGV. This CDR3 contains 15 residues. The CDR3 DNA reads TGTGCCAGCAGCTTTGGCAGGACCTCGGGGACTGAAGCTTTCTTT. Translating it yields CASSFGRTSGTEAFF.

The rearrangement joins TRBV5-5 to TRBJ2-3; no definite D call. From germline, CDR1 is SGHKS and CDR2 YYEKEE (reference sequence). The CDR3 spans 13 residues. V shed 4 bases and J shed 2 bases, with 8 bases lying between them. CDR3 sequence: CASSPKNTDTQYF. Written as DNA, the CDR3 is TGTGCCAGCAGCCCTAAAAACACAGATACGCAGTATTTT.

The CDR3 is CATSRSSYTGLAGNTIYF. The CDR3 region has the DNA TGTGCCACCAGCAGGTCGAGTTATACAGGGCTGGCCGGAAACACCATATATTTT. The J gene is TRBJ1-3, the V gene TRBV15; possibly TRBD1 for D (6 bases). Germline V gives CDR1 LNHNV, CDR2 YYDKDF (reference sequence). V lost 3 bases, J lost 4 bases, and 22 bases lay in between. This CDR3 has 18 residues.

There are a few counts of this clone. This sequence joins TRBV28 and TRBJ2-1, with D perhaps matching TRBD2 (6 bases). V lost 7 bases, J lost 6 bases, and 13 bases lay in between. The CDR3 consists of 13 residues. Per the germline V gene, CDR1 is MDHEN and CDR2 is SYDVKM. The CDR3 sequence: CASTMPGVNEQFF. In DNA form, the CDR3 reads TGTGCCAGCACCATGCCGGGGGTCAATGAGCAGTTCTTC.

This rearrangement joins TRBV12-5 to TRBJ1-2, with D tentatively TRBD1 (5 bases). The germline V gene encodes CDR1 LGHNT and CDR2 FRNRAP. V was trimmed by 2 bases and J by 2 bases, leaving 21 bases between them. The CDR3 sequence is 18 residues long. Written as DNA, the CDR3 is TGTGCTAGTGGTTTGACCTTGGGGGGGGAACGATTCAACTATGGCTACACCTTC. As protein: CASGLTLGGERFNYGYTF.